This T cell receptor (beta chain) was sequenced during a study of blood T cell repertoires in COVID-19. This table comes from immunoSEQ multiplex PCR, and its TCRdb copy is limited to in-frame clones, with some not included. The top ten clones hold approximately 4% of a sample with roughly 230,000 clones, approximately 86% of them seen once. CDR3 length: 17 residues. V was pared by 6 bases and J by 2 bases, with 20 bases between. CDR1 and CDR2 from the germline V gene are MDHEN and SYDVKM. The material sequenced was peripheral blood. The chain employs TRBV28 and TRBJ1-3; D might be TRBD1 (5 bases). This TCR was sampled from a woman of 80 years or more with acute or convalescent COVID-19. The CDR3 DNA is TGTGCCAGCAGCAATAGGGGTGGGGTATCCACTGGAAACACCATATATTTT. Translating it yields CASSNRGGVSTGNTIYF.